This entry features one T cell receptor (beta chain) sequence. Its antigen is undetermined. Each sample had at least 7 million PBMCs isolated. The extraction recovered at least 5.5 micrograms of total RNA per sample. Germline CDR1 SEHNR, CDR2 FQNEAQ (reference sequence). With 4 bases clipped from V and 3 bases from J, the junction kept 3 bases outside the gene matches. The CDR3 has 14 residues. The record originates from a study of blood T cells in healthy people across ages. Findings and limits, study-wide: For the donors, CMV status was unknown and possibly confounded expanded clonotype changes. Comparison with aged donors showed that long-lived donors had more naive CD4+ cells and higher diversity.

Combining a sample-barcoded 5' primer with a J-beta primer mix, a second PCR ran for roughly 6 to 12 cycles. One entry per CDR3 protein results from TCRdb running MiXCR on the 5' RACE reads. The profile covers about 1.8 million distinct CDR3 sequences, with roughly 52% appearing a single time and approximately 2% taken by the ten largest. The chain is built from TRBV7-9 and TRBJ1-1, with 9 bases fitting TRBD1. Sequencing input: blood. This receptor was identified in a woman aged 40 to 50 in good health. Written as DNA, the CDR3 is TGTGCCAGCAGCTCAAGGACAGGGGACACTGAAGCTTTCTTT. Protein product: CASSSRTGDTEAFF.